The present T cell receptor (beta chain) was sequenced within a study of type 1 regulatory T cells. Overall study: T-allo10 is an in vitro-generated, Tr1-enriched CD4 T cell product specific for alloantigen.

One entry per CDR3 protein, called by TCRdb with MiXCR from the reads. Here the sample spans some 89,000 distinct CDR3 sequences, roughly a third being singletons. Unmatched junction bases numbered 5, after V lost 3 bases and J lost 6 bases. The CDR3 has 12 amino acids. The germline V gene encodes CDR1 DFQATT and CDR2 SNEGSKA (reference sequence). The TCR sequence derives from a human donor in good health. Sequencing was done on a sample of CD4+ T cells, either the whole sample or a sorted fraction (not recorded which). The J gene is TRBJ2-7, the V gene TRBV20-1, with 7 bases that match TRBD2. The CDR3 nucleotides are TGCAGTGCTAGTGCGGGAGCCACCGAGCAGTACTTC. Protein product: CSASAGATEQYF.